This T cell receptor (beta chain) was recorded in a study of CD8+ T cells in alopecia areata. The germline gives CDR1 SQVTM, CDR2 ANQGSEA. This CDR3 spans 12 amino acids. V gave up 6 bases and J gave up 7 bases; unmatched junction bases: 1. Study-wide results and caveats: Scalp lesions, especially in alopecia totalis/universalis, had higher clonality than normal scalp. A great number of expanded lesional clones endured in scalp and blood during tofacitinib.

This clone was counted once. Its specificity is unknown. The treatment denotes: oral pan-JAK inhibitor, 5-10 mg twice daily. Lesional scalp punch biopsies and peripheral blood came from alopecia areata patients. The authors extracted RNA and reverse transcribed it into cDNA as the sequencing template. Libraries were prepared by immunoSEQ multiplex PCR; TCRdb keeps only in-frame clonotypes and omits some of them. The table includes under 150,000 clones, around 53% detected once. The sequences come from CD4+ T cells sorted from blood, collected at week 4, from a patient treated with tofacitinib. The origin of this receptor is a human donor with alopecia areata. The chain couples TRBV29-1 to TRBJ2-2, with 11 bases that match TRBD2. The CDR3 spells CSVTSGSGELFF. The CDR3 nucleotides read TGCAGCGTAACTAGCGGGAGCGGGGAGCTGTTTTTT.